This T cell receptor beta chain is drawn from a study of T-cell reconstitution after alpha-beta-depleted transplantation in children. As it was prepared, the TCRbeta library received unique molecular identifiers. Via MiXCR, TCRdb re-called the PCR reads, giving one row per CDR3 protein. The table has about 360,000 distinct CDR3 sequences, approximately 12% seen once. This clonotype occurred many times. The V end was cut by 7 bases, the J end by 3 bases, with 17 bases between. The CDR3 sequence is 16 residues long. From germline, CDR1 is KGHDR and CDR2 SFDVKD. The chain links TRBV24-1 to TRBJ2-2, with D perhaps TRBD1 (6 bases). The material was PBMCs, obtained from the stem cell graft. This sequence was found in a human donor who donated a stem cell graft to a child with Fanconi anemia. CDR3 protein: CATRGDTFLDTGELFF. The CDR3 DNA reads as TGTGCCACCAGGGGGGACACCTTTCTCGACACCGGGGAGCTGTTTTTT.